Below, one T cell receptor beta chain is given with its context. Its antigen is unknown. Trimming took 1 base from V and 5 from J, leaving 14 bases between them. The germline V gene has CDR1 DFQATT and CDR2 SNEGSKA (reference sequence). The CDR3 is made up of 14 amino acids. The Oncomine TCR Beta short-read assay generated sequence data from the DNA of cultured CD4+ T cells. TCRdb passed the PCR reads through MiXCR, listing each CDR3 protein once. The table lists almost 20,000 distinct CDR3 sequences, roughly 50% of them singletons. This record comes from a study of vaccination and CD4 T cells after COVID-19. Study results and limitations: The study sampled relatively few convalescent patients and omitted early post-infection timepoints.

The treatment was: 10-day PBMC culture with coronavirus spike peptide pools or control peptides (ViraFEST assay). Expansion of antigen-specific T cells with peptide pools by ViraFEST preceded sequencing of TCRs. Peptide pools at 8 to 10 ug/ml, together with roughly 10 IU/ml IL-2, were added to cultures of roughly 2 million PBMCs per well. Material: CD4+ T cells from blood, cultured in vitro. The rearrangement links TRBV20-1 to TRBJ2-5, with D maybe TRBD2 (5 bases). The source of this sequence is a human donor who had recovered from COVID-19. The CDR3 here is CSARGRGLWETQYF. CDR3 nucleotide sequence: TGCAGTGCTAGAGGTCGGGGTTTATGGGAGACCCAGTACTTC.